These T cell receptor beta chains were read from a single sample in a study of T cell responses to AZD1222 COVID-19 vaccine. The method was immunoSEQ multiplex PCR; TCRdb's version includes in-frame clones alone and lacks a portion of them. The profile shows some 160,000 clones, 80% to 95% of them singletons. This sample comprised peripheral blood, obtained on day 0 of AZD1222 vaccination. The receptors were sampled from an adult in good health. The CDR3 runs from the conserved cysteine through the conserved F or W. D genes are given only for firm matches.

>TRBV7-9|.|TRBJ2-2
CASSLGGGTGELFF
TGTGCCAGCAGCTTAGGTGGGGGCACCGGGGAGCTGTTTTTT
>TRBV10-1|TRBD2|TRBJ2-1
CASSATGTNYNEQFF
TGCGCCAGCAGCGCCACCGGGACTAATTACAATGAGCAGTTCTTC
>TRBV30|TRBD1|TRBJ1-5
CAWQTGTGGMQPQHF
TGTGCCTGGCAAACCGGGACAGGGGGAATGCAGCCCCAGCATTTT
>TRBV4-2|.|TRBJ2-5
CASSQDSDNQETQYF
TGTGCCAGCAGCCAAGATTCGGACAATCAAGAGACCCAGTACTTC
>TRBV7-9|.|TRBJ1-1
CASSSPQGNTEAFF
TGTGCCAGCAGCTCCCCTCAGGGAAACACTGAAGCTTTCTTT
>TRBV11-2|.|TRBJ2-7
CASSLNSGITYEQYF
TGTGCCAGCAGCTTAAATTCGGGAATTACCTACGAGCAGTACTTC
>TRBV5-6|.|TRBJ1-6
CASSLINSPLHF
TGTGCCAGCAGCCTCATTAATTCACCCCTCCACTTT
>TRBV5-4|.|TRBJ1-2
CASSPTGGANYGYTF
TGTGCCAGCAGCCCCACGGGAGGCGCTAACTATGGCTACACCTTC
>TRBV24-1|.|TRBJ2-6
CATSDTRAGANVLTF
TGTGCCACCAGTGATACAAGAGCTGGGGCCAACGTCCTGACTTTC
>TRBV7-6|TRBD1|TRBJ1-2
CASSPRQGTPHGYTF
TGTGCCAGCAGCCCGCGACAGGGAACCCCACATGGCTACACCTTC
>TRBV24-1|.|TRBJ2-3
CATSGSGGADTQYF
TGTGCCACCAGTGGATCGGGGGGCGCAGATACGCAGTATTTT
>TRBV5-1|TRBD1|TRBJ1-3
CASSSGTVNSGNTIYF
TGCGCCAGCAGCTCCGGGACAGTGAACTCTGGAAACACCATATATTTT
>TRBV15|.|TRBJ1-6
CATSRGEGNNSPLHF
TGTGCCACCAGCAGAGGTGAGGGAAATAATTCACCCCTCCACTTT
>TRBV5-1|.|TRBJ2-7
CASSQTAYEQYF
TGCGCCAGCAGCCAGACAGCCTACGAGCAGTACTTC
>TRBV27|.|TRBJ2-3
CASSLVRSTDTQYF
TGTGCCAGCAGTTTAGTGAGGAGTACAGATACGCAGTATTTT
>TRBV18|.|TRBJ1-3
CASSPGGKRRASSGNTIYF
TGTGCCAGCTCACCGGGGGGAAAACGTCGGGCGAGCTCTGGAAACACCATATATTTT
>TRBV7-9|TRBD2|TRBJ2-7
CASSSGTSWYEQYF
TGTGCCAGCAGCTCCGGGACTAGTTGGTACGAGCAGTACTTC
>TRBV11-2|.|TRBJ2-1
CASSSPAGASYNEQFF
TGTGCCAGCAGCTCCCCCGCAGGGGCCTCTTACAATGAGCAGTTCTTC
>TRBV27|.|TRBJ1-5
CASSLSYQLNQPQHF
TGTGCCAGCAGTTTATCGTACCAACTCAATCAGCCCCAGCATTTT
>TRBV4-1|TRBD1|TRBJ2-1
CASSQNTGDLEQFF
TGCGCCAGCAGCCAAAATACAGGGGATCTTGAGCAGTTCTTC
>TRBV6-5|TRBD1|TRBJ1-2
CASSSLYSTGGPGYTF
TGTGCCAGCAGTTCCCTCTATTCGACAGGGGGCCCGGGCTACACCTTC
>TRBV5-1|TRBD2|TRBJ2-5
CASANRGSADPRETQYF
TGCGCCAGCGCTAACCGCGGGAGTGCGGACCCCCGTGAGACCCAGTACTTC
>TRBV6-5|TRBD1|TRBJ1-4
CASSLNRGTNEKLFF
TGTGCCAGCAGTCTAAACAGGGGAACTAATGAAAAACTGTTTTTT
>TRBV30|.|TRBJ1-2
CAWSGRDTPRGYTF
TGTGCCTGGAGTGGCCGGGACACCCCAAGGGGCTACACCTTC
>TRBV3-1/TRBV3-2|TRBD1|TRBJ1-4
CASSQLGQRNEKLFF
TGTGCCAGCAGCCAACTGGGACAGAGAAATGAAAAACTGTTTTTT
>TRBV7-8|.|TRBJ1-5
CASSLARSNQPQHF
TGTGCCAGCAGCTTAGCGAGGAGTAATCAGCCCCAGCATTTT
>TRBV18|.|TRBJ1-3
CASSPGSGNTIYF
TGTGCCAGCTCACCTGGCTCTGGAAACACCATATATTTT
>TRBV3-1/TRBV3-2|.|TRBJ2-2
CASSWDSYTGELFF
TGTGCCAGCAGCTGGGACTCCTACACCGGGGAGCTGTTTTTT
>TRBV24-1|.|TRBJ2-1
CATSSGSNEQFF
TGTGCCACCAGCTCTGGGAGCAATGAGCAGTTCTTC
>TRBV29-1|TRBD2|TRBJ2-7
CSVSRTRWGEQYF
TGCAGCGTGTCTAGGACTAGGTGGGGCGAGCAGTACTTC
>TRBV7-2|.|TRBJ1-2
CASSTGQPYDGYTF
TGTGCCAGCAGCACAGGACAGCCATATGATGGCTACACCTTC
>TRBV7-2|TRBD2|TRBJ2-2
CASSLSGGTGELFF
TGTGCCAGCAGCCTCAGCGGGGGCACCGGGGAGCTGTTTTTT
>TRBV24-1|.|TRBJ1-2
CATSDRGRSYGYTF
TGTGCCACCAGTGATAGGGGACGGTCCTATGGCTACACCTTC
>TRBV19|TRBD1|TRBJ1-5
CASSWTGPVNPSSNQPQHF
TGTGCCAGTAGCTGGACAGGGCCAGTCAACCCTTCTAGCAATCAGCCCCAGCATTTT
>TRBV20-1|TRBD1|TRBJ1-1
CSASKRDRALENTEAFF
TGCAGTGCTAGTAAAAGGGACAGGGCTTTAGAGAACACTGAAGCTTTCTTT
>TRBV18|TRBD1|TRBJ2-7
CASSLLQGKSYEQYF
TGTGCCAGCTCACTCCTACAGGGGAAGTCCTACGAGCAGTACTTC
>TRBV18|TRBD1|TRBJ1-2
CASSPRTGGGYGYTF
TGTGCCAGCTCACCACGAACAGGGGGCGGCTATGGCTACACCTTC
>TRBV5-1|TRBD2|TRBJ2-1
CASSRPGLAGGRDGEQFF
TGCGCCAGCAGCCGTCCGGGACTAGCGGGGGGCCGGGATGGTGAGCAGTTCTTC
>TRBV5-4|TRBD1|TRBJ2-1
CASTPKGQGYNEQFF
TGTGCCAGCACCCCGAAAGGACAGGGTTACAATGAGCAGTTCTTC
>TRBV7-9|TRBD1|TRBJ1-6
CASSPTQGARSPLHF
TGTGCCAGCAGCCCCACTCAGGGGGCGCGCTCACCCCTCCACTTT
>TRBV19|.|TRBJ1-5
CASSTSRGRAWSNQPQHF
TGTGCCAGTAGTACAAGTAGAGGGCGGGCCTGGAGCAATCAGCCCCAGCATTTT
>TRBV28|.|TRBJ1-5
CASSPSRFFQPQHF
TGTGCCAGCAGCCCTTCCCGGTTCTTCCAGCCCCAGCATTTT